This is a list of T cell receptor beta chains from one sample in a study of T-cell memory formation after mild COVID-19. TCRdb passed the 5' RACE reads through MiXCR, listing each CDR3 protein once. Of approximately 210,000 distinct CDR3 sequences in the sample, approximately 20% were seen once. The sequencing input was PBMCs or a T cell subset sorted from them (not recorded which). The receptors originated from an adult woman who had mild COVID-19 (a few samples of this study predate the infection). Cell type and time point are not known. The CDR3 runs from the conserved cysteine through the conserved F or W. D genes are given only for firm matches. Only part of the rows carry a size: once, few, many, or a class if the clone is expanded.

CAWSVLAGYEQYF,TGTGCCTGGAGTGTACTAGCGGGGTACGAGCAGTACTTC,TRBJ2-7,TRBD2,NA,TRBV30
CAWSGAGNTIYF,TGTGCCTGGAGTGGGGCGGGAAACACCATATATTTT,TRBJ1-3,NA,few,TRBV30
CASSSGQSNQPQHF,TGTGCCAGCAGCTCCGGACAGAGCAATCAGCCCCAGCATTTT,TRBJ1-5,NA,few,TRBV7-2
CASSASMNTGELFF,TGTGCCAGCAGTGCGTCTATGAACACCGGGGAGCTGTTTTTT,TRBJ2-2,NA,many,TRBV2
CASSPGQADEQYF,TGCGCCAGCAGCCCCGGACAGGCTGACGAGCAGTACTTC,TRBJ2-7,TRBD1,NA,TRBV4-1
CASSPGGGSPLHF,TGTGCCAGCAGCCCGGGGGGGGGTTCACCCCTCCACTTT,TRBJ1-6,NA,NA,TRBV7-9
CASSAFPGQGSGNIQYF,TGTGCCAGCAGCGCTTTTCCGGGACAGGGGTCGGGAAACATTCAGTACTTC,TRBJ2-4,TRBD1,few,TRBV9
CASSPRTAGNEQFF,TGTGCCAGCAGCCCCCGGACCGCGGGCAATGAGCAGTTCTTC,TRBJ2-1,NA,NA,TRBV7-3
CASSSIAGGRTDTQYF,TGCGCCAGCAGCTCGATAGCGGGAGGGCGCACAGATACGCAGTATTTT,TRBJ2-3,TRBD2,NA,TRBV5-1
CASSDGTLAGFEQYF,TGTGCCAGCAGTGATGGTACCTTGGCAGGGTTCGAGCAGTACTTC,TRBJ2-7,NA,few,TRBV6-1
CAIRDSSGNTIYF,TGTGCCATCAGGGACAGCTCTGGAAACACCATATATTTT,TRBJ1-3,NA,medium-sized,TRBV10-3